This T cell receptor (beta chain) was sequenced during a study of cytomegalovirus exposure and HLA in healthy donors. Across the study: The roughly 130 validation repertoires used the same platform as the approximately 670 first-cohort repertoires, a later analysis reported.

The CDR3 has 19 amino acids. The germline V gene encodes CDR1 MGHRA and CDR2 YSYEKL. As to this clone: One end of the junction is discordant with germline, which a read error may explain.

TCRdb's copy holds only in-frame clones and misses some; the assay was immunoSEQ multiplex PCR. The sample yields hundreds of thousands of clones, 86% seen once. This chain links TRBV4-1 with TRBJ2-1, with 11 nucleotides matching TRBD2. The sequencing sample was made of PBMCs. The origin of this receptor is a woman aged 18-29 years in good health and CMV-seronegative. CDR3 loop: CASRQVAVPTSGRLGEQFF. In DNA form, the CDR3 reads TGCGCCAGCAGACAAGTTGCAGTCCCTACTAGCGGGAGACTAGGTGAGCAGTTCTTC.